This T cell receptor (beta chain) was profiled in a study of vaccination and CD4 T cells after COVID-19. The study, taken as a whole, reports: Convalescent patients' clones that were vaccine-specific were spike mono-reactive in 304 of 307 cases.

As for this clonotype: Its antigen is unknown.

Specified treatment: approximately nine-day PBMC culture with coronavirus spike peptide pools or control peptides (ViraFEST assay). Ahead of the COVID-19 pandemic (2011-2018), the CD4+ T cells of the unexposed donor were collected. ViraFEST sequenced TCRs after peptide-pool expansion of antigen-specific T cells. Subject to cell availability, CD4+ T cells from unexposed donors were probed with SARS-CoV-2 S/N and four cold-coronavirus spikes. The CDR3 extends over 14 amino acids. The V gene's germline CDR1 is DFQATT and CDR2 SNEGSKA (reference sequence). Trimming removed 6 bases from V and 2 bases from J, with 16 bases in between. Sequencing of cultured CD4+ T cell DNA used the Oncomine TCR Beta short-read assay. TCRdb recomputed calls from the PCR reads with MiXCR, one row per CDR3 protein. Of nearly 7,500 distinct CDR3 sequences listed, 53% were seen once; the top ten hold roughly 18%.

The material sequenced was CD4+ T cells from blood, cultured in vitro. The rearrangement joins TRBV20-1 to TRBJ1-2; no clear D. The receptor was derived from a human donor in good health. For the CDR3, the DNA is TGCAGTGCGCTGGGGTTGTTGGTGAACTATGGCTACACCTTC. Its protein is CSALGLLVNYGYTF.